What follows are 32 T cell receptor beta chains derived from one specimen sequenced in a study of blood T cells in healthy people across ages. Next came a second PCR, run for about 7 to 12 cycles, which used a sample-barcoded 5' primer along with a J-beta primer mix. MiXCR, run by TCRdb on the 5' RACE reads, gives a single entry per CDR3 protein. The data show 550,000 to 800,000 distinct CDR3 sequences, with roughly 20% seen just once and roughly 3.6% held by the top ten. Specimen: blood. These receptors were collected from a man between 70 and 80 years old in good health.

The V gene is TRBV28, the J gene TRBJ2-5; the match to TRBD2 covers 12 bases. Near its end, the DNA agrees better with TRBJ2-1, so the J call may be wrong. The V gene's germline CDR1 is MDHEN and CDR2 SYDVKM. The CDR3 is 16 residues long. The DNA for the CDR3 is TGTGCCAGCAGCACCCTGACTAGCGGGAGAGGTAATGAGCAGTTCTTC. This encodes CASSTLTSGRGNEQFF.

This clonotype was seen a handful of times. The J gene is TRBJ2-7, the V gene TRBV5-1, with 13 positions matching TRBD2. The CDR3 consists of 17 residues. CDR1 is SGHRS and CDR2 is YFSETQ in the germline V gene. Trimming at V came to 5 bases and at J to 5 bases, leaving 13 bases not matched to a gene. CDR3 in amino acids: CASRYGLAGEANDEQYF. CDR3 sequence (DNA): TGCGCCAGCAGATACGGACTAGCGGGAGAAGCTAACGACGAGCAGTACTTC.

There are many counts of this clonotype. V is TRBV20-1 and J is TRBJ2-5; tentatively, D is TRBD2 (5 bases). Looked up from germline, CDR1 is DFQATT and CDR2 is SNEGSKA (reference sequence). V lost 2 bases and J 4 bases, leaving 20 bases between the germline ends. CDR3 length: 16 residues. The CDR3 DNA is TGCAGTGCTAGATCCCCTAGAGGGATGGTAGTAGAGACCCAGTACTTC. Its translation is CSARSPRGMVVETQYF.

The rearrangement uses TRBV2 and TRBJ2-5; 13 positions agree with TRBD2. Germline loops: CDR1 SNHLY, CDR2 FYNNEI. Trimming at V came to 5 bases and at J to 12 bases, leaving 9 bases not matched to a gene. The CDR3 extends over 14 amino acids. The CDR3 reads CASSPRTSGSMKYF. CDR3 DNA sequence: TGTGCCAGCAGTCCGAGGACTAGCGGGAGTATGAAGTACTTC. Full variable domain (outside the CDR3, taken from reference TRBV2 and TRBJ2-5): EPEVTQTPSHQVTQMGQEVILRCVPISNHLYFYWYRQILGQKVEFLVSFYNNEISEKSEIFDDQFSVERPDGSNFTLKIRSTKLEDSAMYFCASSPRTSGSMKYFGPGTRLLVL.

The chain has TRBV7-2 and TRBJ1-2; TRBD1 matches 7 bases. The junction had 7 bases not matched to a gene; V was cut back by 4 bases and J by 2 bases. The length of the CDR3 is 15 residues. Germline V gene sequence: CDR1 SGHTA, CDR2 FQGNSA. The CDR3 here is CASSSRQGSNYGYTF. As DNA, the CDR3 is TGTGCCAGCAGCTCCAGACAGGGTTCCAACTATGGCTACACCTTC. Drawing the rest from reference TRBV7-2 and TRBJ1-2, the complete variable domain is GAGVSQSPSNKVTEKGKDVELRCDPISGHTALYWYRQSLGQGLEFLIYFQGNSAPDKSGLPSDRFSAERTGGSVSTLTIQRTQQEDSAVYLCASSSRQGSNYGYTFGSGTRLTVV.

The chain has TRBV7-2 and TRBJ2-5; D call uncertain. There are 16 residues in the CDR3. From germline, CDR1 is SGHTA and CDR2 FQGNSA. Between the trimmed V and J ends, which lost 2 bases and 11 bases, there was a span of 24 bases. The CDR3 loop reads CASSLTQSLSTSEQYF. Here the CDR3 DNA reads TGTGCCAGCAGCTTAACCCAGTCCCTTTCTACGAGTGAGCAGTACTTC.

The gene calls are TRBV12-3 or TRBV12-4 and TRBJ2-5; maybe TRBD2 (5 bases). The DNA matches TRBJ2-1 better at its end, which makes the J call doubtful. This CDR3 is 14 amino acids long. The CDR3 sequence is CASSLVRAGGEQFF. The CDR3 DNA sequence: TGTGCCAGCAGTTTAGTCCGGGCGGGCGGGGAGCAGTTCTTC.

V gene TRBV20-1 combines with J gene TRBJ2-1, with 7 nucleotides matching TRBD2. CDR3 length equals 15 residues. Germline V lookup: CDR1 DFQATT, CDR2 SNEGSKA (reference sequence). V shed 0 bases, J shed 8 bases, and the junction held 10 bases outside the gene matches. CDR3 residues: CSAREPAGHIDEQFF. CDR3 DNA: TGCAGTGCTAGAGAGCCAGCGGGGCACATCGATGAGCAGTTCTTC.

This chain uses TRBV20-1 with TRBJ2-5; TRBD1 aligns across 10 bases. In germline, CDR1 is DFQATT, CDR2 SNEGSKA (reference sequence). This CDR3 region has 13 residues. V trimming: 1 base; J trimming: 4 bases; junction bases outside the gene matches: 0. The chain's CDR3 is CSARGTGGETQYF. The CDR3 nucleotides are TGCAGTGCTAGAGGGACAGGGGGAGAGACCCAGTACTTC.

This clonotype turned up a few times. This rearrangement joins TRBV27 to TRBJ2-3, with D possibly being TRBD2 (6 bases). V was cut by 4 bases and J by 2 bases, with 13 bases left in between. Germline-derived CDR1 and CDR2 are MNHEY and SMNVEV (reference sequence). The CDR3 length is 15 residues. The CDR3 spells CASSYGDSHTDTQYF. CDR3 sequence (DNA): TGTGCCAGCAGTTATGGGGACTCGCACACAGATACGCAGTATTTT.

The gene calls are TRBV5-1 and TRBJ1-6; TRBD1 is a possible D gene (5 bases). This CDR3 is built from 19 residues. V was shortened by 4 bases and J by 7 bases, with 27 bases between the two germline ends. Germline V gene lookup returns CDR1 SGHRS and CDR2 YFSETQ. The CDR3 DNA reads TGCGCCAGCAGCACATCCGGGACTTTAGGTGCAAGTAGGAATTCACCCCTCCACTTT. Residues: CASSTSGTLGASRNSPLHF.

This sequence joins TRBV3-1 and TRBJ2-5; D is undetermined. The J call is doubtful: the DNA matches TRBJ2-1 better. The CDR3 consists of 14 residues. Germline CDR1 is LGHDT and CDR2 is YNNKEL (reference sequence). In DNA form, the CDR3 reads TGTGCCAGCAGCCAACCGGCTCTCCGGCATGAGCAGTTCTTC. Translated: CASSQPALRHEQFF.

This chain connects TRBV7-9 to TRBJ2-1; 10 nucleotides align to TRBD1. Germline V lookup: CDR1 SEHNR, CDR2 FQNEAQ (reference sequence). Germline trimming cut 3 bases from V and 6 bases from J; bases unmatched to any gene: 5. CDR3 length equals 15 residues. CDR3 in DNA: TGTGCCAGCAGCTTCAGGACAGGGGGGGTCAATGAGCAGTTCTTC. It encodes CASSFRTGGVNEQFF.

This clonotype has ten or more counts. The CDR3 nucleotides read TGTGCCAGCAGTTTATCGCAGAGTCACACAGATACGCAGTATTTT. Translation: CASSLSQSHTDTQYF. V is TRBV27 and J is TRBJ2-3, with no clear D. Germline values: CDR1 MNHEY, CDR2 SMNVEV (reference sequence). V was shortened by 0 bases and J by 2 bases, with 9 bases between the two germline ends. The CDR3 is made up of 15 amino acids.

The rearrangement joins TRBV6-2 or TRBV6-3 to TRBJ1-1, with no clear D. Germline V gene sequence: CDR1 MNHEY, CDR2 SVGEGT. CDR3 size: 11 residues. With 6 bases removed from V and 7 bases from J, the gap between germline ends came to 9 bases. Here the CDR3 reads CASSPGLEAFF. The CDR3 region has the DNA TGTGCCAGCAGCCCAGGACTTGAAGCTTTCTTT.

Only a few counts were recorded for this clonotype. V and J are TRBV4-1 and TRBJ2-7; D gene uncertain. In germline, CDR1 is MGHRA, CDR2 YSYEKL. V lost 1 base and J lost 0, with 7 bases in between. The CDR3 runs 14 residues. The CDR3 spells CASSQVVPSYEQYF. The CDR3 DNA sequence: TGCGCCAGCAGCCAAGTTGTGCCCTCCTACGAGCAGTACTTC.

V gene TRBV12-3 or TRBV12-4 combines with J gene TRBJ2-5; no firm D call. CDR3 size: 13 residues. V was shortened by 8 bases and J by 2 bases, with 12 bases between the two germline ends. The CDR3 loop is CASGPDKQETQYF. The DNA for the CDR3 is TGTGCCAGCGGTCCCGACAAGCAAGAGACCCAGTACTTC.

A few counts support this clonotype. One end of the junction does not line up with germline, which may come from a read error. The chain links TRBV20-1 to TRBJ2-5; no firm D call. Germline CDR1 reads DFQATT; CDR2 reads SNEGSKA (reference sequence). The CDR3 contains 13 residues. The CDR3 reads CSASSRFREAQYF. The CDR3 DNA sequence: TGCAGTGCTAGCAGCAGATTTCGAGAGGCCCAGTACTTC.

As DNA, the CDR3 is TGTGCCAGCAATCTAAAACAGGGGGCCGGGGAGCTGTTTTTT. Its protein is CASNLKQGAGELFF. This chain connects TRBV2 to TRBJ2-2; 8 bases are a match to TRBD1. The CDR3 runs to 14 residues. Germline loops: CDR1 SNHLY, CDR2 FYNNEI. V gave up 7 bases and J gave up 6 bases; unmatched junction bases: 7. Looking up the rest from reference TRBV2 and TRBJ2-2 gives the full variable domain: EPEVTQTPSHQVTQMGQEVILRCVPISNHLYFYWYRQILGQKVEFLVSFYNNEISEKSEIFDDQFSVERPDGSNFTLKIRSTKLEDSAMYFCASNLKQGAGELFFGEGSRLTVL.

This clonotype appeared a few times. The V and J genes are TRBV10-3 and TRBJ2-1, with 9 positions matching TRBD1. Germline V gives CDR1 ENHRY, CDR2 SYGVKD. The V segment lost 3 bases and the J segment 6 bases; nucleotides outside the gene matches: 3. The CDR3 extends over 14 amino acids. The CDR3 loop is CAISDSQGANEQFF. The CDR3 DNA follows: TGTGCCATCAGTGACTCACAGGGGGCCAATGAGCAGTTCTTC.

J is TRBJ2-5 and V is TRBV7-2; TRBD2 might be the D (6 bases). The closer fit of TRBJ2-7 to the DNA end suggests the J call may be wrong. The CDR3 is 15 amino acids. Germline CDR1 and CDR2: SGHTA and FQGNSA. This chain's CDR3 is CASSLRKRVAHEQYV. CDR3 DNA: TGTGCCAGCAGCTTACGAAAGCGGGTGGCCCACGAGCAGTACGTC.

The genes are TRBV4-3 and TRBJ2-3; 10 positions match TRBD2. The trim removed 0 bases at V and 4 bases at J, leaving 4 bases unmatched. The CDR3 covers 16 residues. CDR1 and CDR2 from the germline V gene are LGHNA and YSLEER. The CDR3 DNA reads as TGCGCCAGCAGCCAAGACCTAGCGGGAGCAGCAGATACGCAGTATTTT. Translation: CASSQDLAGAADTQYF.

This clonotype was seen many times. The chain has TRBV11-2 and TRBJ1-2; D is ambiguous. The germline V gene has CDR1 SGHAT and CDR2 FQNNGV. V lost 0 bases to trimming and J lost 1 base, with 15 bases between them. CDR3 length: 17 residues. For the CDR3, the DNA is TGTGCCAGCAGCTTAGAGCCCACCTTGGCCATTAACTATGGCTACACCTTC. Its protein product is CASSLEPTLAINYGYTF.

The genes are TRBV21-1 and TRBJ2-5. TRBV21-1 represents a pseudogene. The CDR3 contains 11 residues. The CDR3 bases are TGTGCCAGCAGCAAAGCGGCGACCCAGTACTTC. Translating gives CASSKAATQYF.

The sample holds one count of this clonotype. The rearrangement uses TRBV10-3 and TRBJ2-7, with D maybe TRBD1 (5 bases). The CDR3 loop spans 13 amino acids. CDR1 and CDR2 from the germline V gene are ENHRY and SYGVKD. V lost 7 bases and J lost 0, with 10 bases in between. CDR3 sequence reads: CAIIPDNSYEQYF. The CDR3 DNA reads TGTGCCATCATTCCGGACAACTCCTACGAGCAGTACTTC.

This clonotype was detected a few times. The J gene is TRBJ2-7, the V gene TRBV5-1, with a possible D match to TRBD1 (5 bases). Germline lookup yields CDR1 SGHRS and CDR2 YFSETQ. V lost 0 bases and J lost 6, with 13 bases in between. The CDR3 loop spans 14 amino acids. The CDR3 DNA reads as TGCGCCAGCAGCTTGGACCAGGGCGCCGCCGAGCAGTACTTC. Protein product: CASSLDQGAAEQYF.

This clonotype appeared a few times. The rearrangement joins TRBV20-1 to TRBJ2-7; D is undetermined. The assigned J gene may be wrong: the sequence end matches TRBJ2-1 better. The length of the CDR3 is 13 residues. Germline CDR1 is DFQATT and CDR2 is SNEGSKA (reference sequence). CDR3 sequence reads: CSALSETYNEQFF. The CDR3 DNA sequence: TGCAGTGCCTTGAGCGAGACCTACAATGAGCAGTTCTTC.

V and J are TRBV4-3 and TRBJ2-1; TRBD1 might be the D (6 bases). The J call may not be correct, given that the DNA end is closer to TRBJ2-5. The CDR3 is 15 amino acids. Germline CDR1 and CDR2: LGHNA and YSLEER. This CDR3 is CASSQEQGTQETQYF. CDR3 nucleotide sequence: TGCGCCAGCAGCCAAGAACAGGGTACACAAGAGACCCAGTACTTC.

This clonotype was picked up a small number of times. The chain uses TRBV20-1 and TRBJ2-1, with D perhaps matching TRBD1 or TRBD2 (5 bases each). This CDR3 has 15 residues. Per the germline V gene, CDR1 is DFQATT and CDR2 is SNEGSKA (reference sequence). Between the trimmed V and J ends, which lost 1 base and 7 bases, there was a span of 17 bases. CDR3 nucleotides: TGCAGTGCTAGAGCGTTGGGGGTTAGGTGGAATGAGCAGTTCTTC. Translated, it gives CSARALGVRWNEQFF.

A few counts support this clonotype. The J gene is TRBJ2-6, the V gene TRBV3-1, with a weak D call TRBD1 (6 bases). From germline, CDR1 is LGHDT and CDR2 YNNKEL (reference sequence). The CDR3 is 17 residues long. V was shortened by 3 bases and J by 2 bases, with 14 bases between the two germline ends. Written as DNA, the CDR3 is TGTGCCAGCAGCCAGGAGACAGGTTTTACTGGGGCCAACGTCCTGACTTTC. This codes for CASSQETGFTGANVLTF.

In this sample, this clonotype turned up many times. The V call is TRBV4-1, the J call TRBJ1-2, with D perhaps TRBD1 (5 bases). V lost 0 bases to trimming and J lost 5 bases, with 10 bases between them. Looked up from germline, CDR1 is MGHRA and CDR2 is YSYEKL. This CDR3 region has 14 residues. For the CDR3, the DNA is TGCGCCAGCAGCCAAGATGGGCAGGGTTATGGCTACACCTTC. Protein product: CASSQDGQGYGYTF.

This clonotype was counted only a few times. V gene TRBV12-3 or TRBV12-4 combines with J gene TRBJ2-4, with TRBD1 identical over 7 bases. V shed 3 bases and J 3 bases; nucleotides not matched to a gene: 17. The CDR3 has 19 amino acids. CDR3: CASSLEWDSLVTGKNIQYF. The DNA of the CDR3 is TGTGCCAGCAGTTTGGAATGGGACAGCCTTGTAACAGGCAAAAACATTCAGTACTTC.